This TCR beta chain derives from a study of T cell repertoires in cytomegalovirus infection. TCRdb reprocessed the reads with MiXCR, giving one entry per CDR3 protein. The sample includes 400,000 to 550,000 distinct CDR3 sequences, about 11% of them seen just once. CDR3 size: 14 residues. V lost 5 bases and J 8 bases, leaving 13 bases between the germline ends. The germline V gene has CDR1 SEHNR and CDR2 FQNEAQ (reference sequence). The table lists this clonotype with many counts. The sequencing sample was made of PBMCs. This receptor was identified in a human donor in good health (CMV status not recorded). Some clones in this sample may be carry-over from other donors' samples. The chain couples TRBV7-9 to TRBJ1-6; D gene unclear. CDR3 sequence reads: CASSLVAVDSPLHF. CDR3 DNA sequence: TGTGCCAGCAGCCTCGTGGCAGTTGATTCACCCCTCCACTTT.